This passage covers 4 T cell receptor beta chains from one sample sequenced in a study of T cells after yellow fever vaccination. TCRdb analysed the 5' RACE reads with MiXCR anew, one entry per CDR3 protein. The sample yields some 500,000 distinct CDR3 sequences, approximately 13% seen once. The material sequenced was PBMCs, taken on the day of the yellow fever booster vaccination. These receptor sequences come from a man aged 25 to 45 who received the YFV17D yellow fever vaccine.

This clonotype was found a few times. V is TRBV7-2 and J is TRBJ1-4; 7 nucleotides agree with TRBD1. This CDR3 is 16 amino acids long. Germline V gene sequence: CDR1 SGHTA, CDR2 FQGNSA. The trim removed 7 bases at V and 2 bases at J, leaving 10 bases unmatched. CDR3: CASTNRPGQTNEKLFF. The CDR3 nucleotides are TGTGCCAGCACCAACCGGCCGGGACAGACTAATGAAAAACTGTTTTTT.

The gene calls are TRBV25-1 and TRBJ2-5; a weak D match, TRBD1 (6 bases). There are 11 residues in the CDR3. V was shortened by 5 bases and J by 9 bases, with 10 bases between the two germline ends. Germline lookup yields CDR1 MGHDK and CDR2 SYGVNS. CDR3 sequence reads: CASSSGVAQYF. The CDR3 coding sequence is TGTGCCAGCAGTTCAGGGGTGGCCCAGTACTTC.

The rearrangement uses TRBV9 and TRBJ2-7; D call uncertain. Germline loops: CDR1 SGDLS, CDR2 YYNGEE. The CDR3 runs 15 residues. Trimming stripped 2 bases from V and 3 bases from J, with 15 bases between. For the CDR3, the DNA is TGTGCCAGCAGCGTCAGCGTTTCTTCGGGCTACGAGCAGTACTTC. It codes for CASSVSVSSGYEQYF.

The table lists this clonotype with a few counts. This chain uses TRBV5-5 with TRBJ2-5; D remains unclear. Germline CDR1 and CDR2: SGHKS and YYEKEE (reference sequence). The V end was cut by 0 bases, the J end by 8 bases, with 14 bases between. This CDR3 has 14 amino acids. The CDR3 region is CASSLENLSVTQYF. The CDR3 DNA follows: TGTGCCAGCAGCTTGGAAAATTTAAGCGTCACCCAGTACTTC.